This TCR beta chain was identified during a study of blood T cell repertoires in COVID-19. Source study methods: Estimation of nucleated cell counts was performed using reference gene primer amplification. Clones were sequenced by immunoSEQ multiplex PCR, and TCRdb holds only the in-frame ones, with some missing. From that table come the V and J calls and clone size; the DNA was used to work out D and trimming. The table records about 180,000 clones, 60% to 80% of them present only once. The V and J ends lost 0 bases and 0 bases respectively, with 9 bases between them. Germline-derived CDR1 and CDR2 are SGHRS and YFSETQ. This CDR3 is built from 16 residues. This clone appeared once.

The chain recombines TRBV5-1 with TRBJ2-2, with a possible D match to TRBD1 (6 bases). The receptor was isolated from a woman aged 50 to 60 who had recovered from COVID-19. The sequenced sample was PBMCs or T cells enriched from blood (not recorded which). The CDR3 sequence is CASSLAGAANTGELFF. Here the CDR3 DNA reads TGCGCCAGCAGCTTGGCAGGGGCTGCGAACACCGGGGAGCTGTTTTTT.